The 15 T cell receptor beta chains below were found in one sample sequenced in a study of blood T cell repertoires in COVID-19. Method: immunoSEQ multiplex PCR; TCRdb's copy keeps in-frame clones and lacks some. The data contain some 58,000 clones, approximately 90% of them singletons. The sequenced sample consisted of peripheral blood. The receptor source for this set is a man in his fifties or sixties with acute or convalescent COVID-19.

This CDR3 reads CASSLSGQGNTGELFF. In nucleotides, the CDR3 is TGTGCCAGCAGTTTAAGTGGACAGGGGAACACCGGGGAGCTGTTTTTT. The V and J genes are TRBV27 and TRBJ2-2; TRBD1 agrees at 8 bases. This CDR3 has 16 residues. Per the germline V gene, CDR1 is MNHEY and CDR2 is SMNVEV (reference sequence). Trimming removed 2 bases from V and 1 base from J; junction bases left unmatched: 3.

The chain links TRBV2 to TRBJ1-2; 9 positions match TRBD1. Trimming removed 8 bases from V and 5 bases from J; junction bases left unmatched: 12. The CDR3 is made up of 15 amino acids. The germline V gene encodes CDR1 SNHLY and CDR2 FYNNEI. The CDR3 bases are TGTGCCAGCCGAACCGGACAGGGGACGGGGTATGGCTACACCTTC. This translates into CASRTGQGTGYGYTF. The entire variable domain, with the rest obtained from reference TRBV2 and TRBJ1-2, is as follows: EPEVTQTPSHQVTQMGQEVILRCVPISNHLYFYWYRQILGQKVEFLVSFYNNEISEKSEIFDDQFSVERPDGSNFTLKIRSTKLEDSAMYFCASRTGQGTGYGYTFGSGTRLTVV.

The chain employs TRBV4-1 and TRBJ2-7, with a tentative D call TRBD1 (6 bases). CDR1 is MGHRA and CDR2 is YSYEKL in the germline V gene. The CDR3 runs 16 residues. V gave up 2 bases and J gave up 3 bases, with 17 bases separating them. CDR3 coding DNA: TGCGCCAGCAGCCAATCTCATATAGGACAGTACTACGAGCAGTACTTC. Protein product: CASSQSHIGQYYEQYF.

V usage is TRBV16 and J usage is TRBJ2-2; a possible D gene is TRBD2 (5 bases). CDR3 length: 15 residues. Germline assignment: CDR1 KGHSY and CDR2 FQNENV. The V and J ends lost 1 base and 8 bases respectively, with 14 bases between them. CDR3 sequence (DNA): TGTGCCAGCAGCCAATTCACCGGGGATCTGGGGGAGCTGTTTTTT. It specifies CASSQFTGDLGELFF.

The chain combines TRBV5-1 with TRBJ2-3; 12 bases line up with TRBD2. V shed 6 bases and J 6 bases; nucleotides not matched to a gene: 11. The CDR3 is 16 residues long. Germline V gene sequence: CDR1 SGHRS, CDR2 YFSETQ. CDR3 sequence (DNA): TGCGCCAGCACCGCATTCTCTAGCGGGGGGGGCGATACGCAGTATTTT. Protein product: CASTAFSSGGGDTQYF.

The chain is built from TRBV3-1 (or the pseudogene TRBV3-2) and TRBJ1-5; a weak D match, TRBD1 (6 bases). The CDR3 spans 13 residues. V was cut by 1 base and J by 7 bases, with 8 bases left in between. Looked up from germline, CDR1 is LGHDT and CDR2 is YNNKEL (reference sequence). CDR3 nucleotides: TGTGCCAGCAGCCAAGCTAGGGGGCAGCCCCAGCATTTT. Amino acid sequence: CASSQARGQPQHF.

This clone was found once. The chain carries TRBV11-3 and TRBJ2-5; TRBD2 matches 8 bases. Germline V gene data show CDR1 as SGHNT and CDR2 as YENEEA. The trim removed 1 base at V and 5 bases at J, leaving 15 bases unmatched. The length of the CDR3 is 18 residues. The CDR3 DNA reads TGTGCCAGCAGCTTAGGCTTGGTCGGGAGGGCCTCGTTGGAGACCCAGTACTTC. Its translation: CASSLGLVGRASLETQYF.

The chain employs TRBV10-3 and TRBJ2-7; 9 bases agree with TRBD1. The trim removed 7 bases at V and 3 bases at J, leaving 10 bases unmatched. The CDR3 sequence is 15 residues long. Germline V gene sequence: CDR1 ENHRY, CDR2 SYGVKD. The CDR3 nucleotides read TGTGCCATCACCCAGGAGACAGGGGGGGTCTACGAGCAGTACTTC. Amino acids: CAITQETGGVYEQYF.

The gene calls are TRBV3-1 (or the pseudogene TRBV3-2) and TRBJ2-7; D perhaps matches TRBD1 (5 bases). Between the trimmed V and J ends, which lost 1 base and 5 bases, there was a span of 15 bases. Germline CDR1 LGHDT, CDR2 YNNKEL (reference sequence). There are 15 residues in the CDR3. CDR3 region: CASSQVRTKSDEQYF. The DNA for the CDR3 is TGTGCCAGCAGCCAAGTTCGGACAAAAAGTGACGAGCAGTACTTC.

CDR3 nucleotide sequence: TGTGCCACCAGCAGAGGTGCGACAGGGGTCAATGAGCAGTTCTTC. As protein: CATSRGATGVNEQFF. This sequence joins TRBV15 and TRBJ2-1, with TRBD1 matching over 8 bases. Trimming removed 1 base from V and 6 bases from J; junction bases left unmatched: 5. The CDR3 is 15 residues long. Germline CDR1 reads LNHNV; CDR2 reads YYDKDF (reference sequence).

This rearrangement joins TRBV5-8 to TRBJ2-5; D not resolved. Germline V gene data show CDR1 as SGHTS and CDR2 as YDEGEE. Trimming removed 2 bases from V and 1 base from J, with 9 bases in between. The CDR3 sequence is 14 residues long. Here the CDR3 reads CASSFSRLQETQYF. The DNA for the CDR3 is TGTGCCAGCAGCTTCAGTCGACTCCAAGAGACCCAGTACTTC.

This sequence joins TRBV29-1 and TRBJ2-2; 11 positions match TRBD2. With 1 base clipped from V and 0 bases from J, the junction kept 7 bases outside the gene matches. This CDR3 has 18 residues. CDR1 and CDR2 from the germline V gene are SQVTM and ANQGSEA. The CDR3 reads CSVEVSTSGTTNTGELFF. CDR3 nucleotide sequence: TGCAGCGTTGAAGTATCGACTAGCGGGACGACGAACACCGGGGAGCTGTTTTTT.

The chain recombines TRBV5-4 with TRBJ1-2; 8 bases map to TRBD1. The germline V gene has CDR1 SGHNT and CDR2 YYREEE (reference sequence). J was trimmed by 3 bases and V by 5 bases; bases with no gene match: 9. The CDR3 runs to 15 residues. The CDR3 sequence is CASRRGQGRDYGYTF. Written as DNA, the CDR3 is TGTGCCAGCAGACGCGGACAGGGTAGGGACTATGGCTACACCTTC.

This clone was counted between two and nine times. This chain links TRBV12-3 or TRBV12-4 with TRBJ1-4; D is undetermined. The CDR3 contains 12 residues. V was pared by 7 bases and J by 7 bases, with 10 bases between. CDR3 sequence (DNA): TGTGCCAGCACCCCGGGATCTGAAAAACTGTTTTTT. It yields the protein CASTPGSEKLFF.

This clone occurred a few times. The V and J genes are TRBV29-1 and TRBJ1-2; no clear D. Between the trimmed V and J ends, which lost 7 bases and 8 bases, there was a span of 14 bases. The CDR3 spans 11 residues. Germline CDR1 SQVTM, CDR2 ANQGSEA. CDR3 loop: CSATPTDGYTF. DNA for the CDR3: TGCAGCGCTACGCCGACTGACGGCTACACCTTC.